This T cell receptor (beta chain) was identified in a study of T cells after posttransplantation cyclophosphamide. Overall study findings and caveats: Donor-recipient repertoire similarity was low at 1-2 months, rising over year one. TRB overlap between skin or GI tissue T cells and blood was limited.

This clone occurred many times. What it recognizes is unknown. The CDR3 contains 16 residues. V was trimmed by 1 base and J by 2 bases, leaving 14 bases between them. Germline V CDR1 and CDR2: LNHNV, YYDKDF (reference sequence). Here immunoSEQ multiplex PCR was the method, and the copy in TCRdb shows in-frame clones only, minus some. This sample has more than 35,000 clones, each found more than once. The sequence derives from a man aged 50 to 60 in good health, CMV-negative, and a related stem cell transplant donor. The sequencing sample was made of PBMCs. The chain couples TRBV15 to TRBJ2-5; weak D call: TRBD2 (6 bases). The CDR3 protein is CATSRGWEARQETQYF. The CDR3 coding sequence is TGTGCCACCAGCAGAGGATGGGAGGCCCGGCAAGAGACCCAGTACTTC.